This T cell receptor beta chain was recovered during a study of blood T cell repertoires in COVID-19. Study background: Each recovered donor of Cohort 3 presented with two negative PCRs, clearance, or symptom resolution. T cells, B-cell-depleted T cells, or PBMCs provided the cDNA or gDNA that served as material.

The CDR3 has 14 residues. The V end lost 5 bases, the J end lost 3 bases, and 11 bases lay between the germline ends. CDR1 and CDR2 (germline): MGHRA, YSYEKL. The cohort comprised adults aged roughly 18 to 95 years residing in 20 to 30 US areas. Source study methods: Amplification of reference gene primers was used by the study to estimate nucleated cell counts. Sequencing was performed with immunoSEQ multiplex PCR; in TCRdb, only in-frame clones are kept and a portion is missing. V and J calls and clone size are those listed in that table; D and trimming were worked out from the DNA. The table shows approximately 360,000 clones, with around 87% occurring only once.

The sequencing input was PBMCs or T cells enriched from blood (not recorded which). The V and J genes are TRBV4-1 and TRBJ1-5; TRBD1 is a possible D gene (6 bases). The clonotype comes from a man in his forties in a cohort exposed to, infected with or recovered from COVID-19 (not recorded which). The CDR3 sequence is CASSAGQINQPQHF. The CDR3 nucleotides read TGCGCCAGCAGCGCTGGACAGATCAATCAGCCCCAGCATTTT.